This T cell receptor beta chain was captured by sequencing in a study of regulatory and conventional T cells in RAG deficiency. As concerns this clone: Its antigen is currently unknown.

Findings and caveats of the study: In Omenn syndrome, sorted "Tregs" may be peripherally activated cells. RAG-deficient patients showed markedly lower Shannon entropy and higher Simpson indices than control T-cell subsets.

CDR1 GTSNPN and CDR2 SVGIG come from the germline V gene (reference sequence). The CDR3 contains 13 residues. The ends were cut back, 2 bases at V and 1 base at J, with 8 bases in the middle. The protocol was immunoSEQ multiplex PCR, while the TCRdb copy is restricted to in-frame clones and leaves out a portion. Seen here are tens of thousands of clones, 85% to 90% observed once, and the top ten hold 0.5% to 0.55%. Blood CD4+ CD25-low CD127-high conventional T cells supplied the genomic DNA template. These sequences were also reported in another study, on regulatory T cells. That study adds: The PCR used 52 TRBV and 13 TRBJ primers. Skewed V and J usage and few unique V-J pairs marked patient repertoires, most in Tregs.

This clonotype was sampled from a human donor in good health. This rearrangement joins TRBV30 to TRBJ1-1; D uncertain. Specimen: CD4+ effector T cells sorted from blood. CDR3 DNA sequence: TGTGCCTGGAGTAGGGCCCCGAACACTGAAGCTTTCTTT. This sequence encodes CAWSRAPNTEAFF.